Included here is one TCR beta chain sequence, with context. This entry comes from a study of shared clonotypes between healthy human individuals. The run depth of the assay was deep. Replicate PCRs for unsorted PBMC used approximately 300 ng DNA (about 30,000 T cell genomes). Some clones are missing from TCRdb's copy, which holds only in-frame ones; the method was immunoSEQ multiplex PCR. Here the sample spans approximately 460,000 clones, around 77% being singletons. Germline V gives CDR1 SEHNR, CDR2 FQNEAQ (reference sequence). The CDR3 sequence is 16 residues long. V was pared by 5 bases and J by 12 bases, with 26 bases between.

The origin of this receptor is a woman in her thirties or forties in good health. Some clones in this sample may be carry-over from other donors' samples. The specimen sequenced was PBMCs. The chain couples TRBV7-9 to TRBJ2-1; weak D call: TRBD2 (6 bases). CDR3 sequence (DNA): TGTGCCAGCAGCCCCCGGGGGTGGGAGCCCCGTCAAGGGCAGTTCTTC. It is translated as CASSPRGWEPRQGQFF.